These T cell receptor beta chains were read from a single sample in a study of blood T cell repertoires in COVID-19. Method: immunoSEQ multiplex PCR; TCRdb's copy keeps in-frame clones and lacks some. The repertoire holds under 250,000 clones, with 85% as singletons. The sequencing input was PBMCs or T cells enriched from blood (not recorded which). The origin of the receptors is a woman between 45 and 65 years old with acute COVID-19. The CDR3 runs from the conserved cysteine through the conserved F or W. Fields, in order: CDR3 DNA, CDR3 protein, clone size, V gene, D gene, J gene. D genes are given only for firm matches. Clone sizes are given selectively: once, few, many, or a class where the clone is expanded.

DNA: TGTGCCAGCAGCTTTGGGGCCAGGGGAGGGCGGATCCACAATGAGCAGTTCTTC
CDR3: CASSFGARGGRIHNEQFF
size: NA
V: TRBV7-2
D: NA
J: TRBJ2-1

DNA: TGTGCCAGCAGTTCTCCAGACAGGGCGAACACTGAAGCTTTCTTT
CDR3: CASSSPDRANTEAFF
size: NA
V: TRBV6-6
D: TRBD1
J: TRBJ1-1

DNA: TGTGCCATCAGTCAACAGGGAACCTACGAGCAGTACTTC
CDR3: CAISQQGTYEQYF
size: NA
V: TRBV10-3
D: NA
J: TRBJ2-7

DNA: TGTGCCAGCAGCTTGTGGCGGGCCCCGGAGACCCAGTACTTC
CDR3: CASSLWRAPETQYF
size: NA
V: TRBV5-6
D: NA
J: TRBJ2-5

DNA: TGCAGTGCAACCCTAAGTGATGAAGCTTTCTTT
CDR3: CSATLSDEAFF
size: NA
V: TRBV20-1
D: NA
J: TRBJ1-1

DNA: TGTGCCAGCAGCTCCCGTCCCGGGACAGGGGCGACGGATGGCTACACCTTC
CDR3: CASSSRPGTGATDGYTF
size: NA
V: TRBV5-6
D: TRBD1
J: TRBJ1-2

DNA: TGTGCCAGCAGCCAAGATCGCCTTAGAGGGCGCGAGCAGTACTTC
CDR3: CASSQDRLRGREQYF
size: NA
V: TRBV3-1/TRBV3-2
D: NA
J: TRBJ2-7

DNA: TGTGCCAGCTCAGGGCGGGTACCGGAGACCCAGTACTTC
CDR3: CASSGRVPETQYF
size: NA
V: TRBV18
D: NA
J: TRBJ2-5

DNA: TGTGCCAGCAGCTTGGGACAGGGCAGAAACACCATATATTTT
CDR3: CASSLGQGRNTIYF
size: NA
V: TRBV5-5
D: TRBD1
J: TRBJ1-3

DNA: TGTGCCAGCAGCTCCTCGGTGGCTAGCGGGGGGAGGAATGAGCAGTTCTTC
CDR3: CASSSSVASGGRNEQFF
size: NA
V: TRBV7-2
D: TRBD2
J: TRBJ2-1

DNA: TGTGCCAGCAGCCGGGGACTAGCGGGGGGGCAAGAGACCCAGTACTTC
CDR3: CASSRGLAGGQETQYF
size: NA
V: TRBV7-2
D: TRBD2
J: TRBJ2-5

DNA: TGTGCCTGGAGTACTAGCGGGCCGACAGATACGCAGTATTTT
CDR3: CAWSTSGPTDTQYF
size: NA
V: TRBV30
D: TRBD2
J: TRBJ2-3

DNA: TGTGCCAGTAGTATAGCCTCAGGGCTCGGTAGTACTGAAGCTTTCTTT
CDR3: CASSIASGLGSTEAFF
size: NA
V: TRBV19
D: NA
J: TRBJ1-1

DNA: TGTGCCAGCAGCTTATTTAGCGGGGGAAGCTCCTACAATGAGCAGTTCTTC
CDR3: CASSLFSGGSSYNEQFF
size: few
V: TRBV7-3
D: TRBD2
J: TRBJ2-1

DNA: TGTGCCAGCATGGAGGGCGGTAGCAATCAGCCCCAGCATTTT
CDR3: CASMEGGSNQPQHF
size: NA
V: TRBV2
D: NA
J: TRBJ1-5

DNA: TGTGCCAGCAGTTTAATCTCGGCTAGCCCCAGCACAGATACGCAGTATTTT
CDR3: CASSLISASPSTDTQYF
size: NA
V: TRBV27
D: NA
J: TRBJ2-3

DNA: TGTGCCAGCAGCTTATCCAGTAGCAATCAGCCCCAGCATTTT
CDR3: CASSLSSSNQPQHF
size: NA
V: TRBV7-9
D: NA
J: TRBJ1-5

DNA: TGCGCCAGCAGGGACGGGGGGTCCACAGATACGCAGTATTTT
CDR3: CASRDGGSTDTQYF
size: NA
V: TRBV5-1
D: TRBD2
J: TRBJ2-3

DNA: TGTGCCAGCAGCCCGGTAAGCTCCTACGAGCAGTACTTC
CDR3: CASSPVSSYEQYF
size: NA
V: TRBV7-2
D: NA
J: TRBJ2-7

DNA: TGCGCCAGCAGCCAAGGACAGGGCACCGGGGAGCTGTTTTTT
CDR3: CASSQGQGTGELFF
size: NA
V: TRBV4-3
D: TRBD1
J: TRBJ2-2

DNA: TGTGCCAGCAGTTTCGACAGGAGCTATGGCTACACCTTC
CDR3: CASSFDRSYGYTF
size: NA
V: TRBV27
D: NA
J: TRBJ1-2

DNA: TGTGCCAGCACCCTTATGAACACTGAAGCTTTCTTT
CDR3: CASTLMNTEAFF
size: few
V: TRBV5-6
D: NA
J: TRBJ1-1

DNA: TGTGCCATCAGTGAGTCTAAGGACAGGGCGAACTATGGCTACACCTTC
CDR3: CAISESKDRANYGYTF
size: NA
V: TRBV10-3
D: TRBD1
J: TRBJ1-2

DNA: TGTGCCAGCAGCTGGGGACAGGGTCGCACTGAAGCTTTCTTT
CDR3: CASSWGQGRTEAFF
size: NA
V: TRBV5-6
D: TRBD1
J: TRBJ1-1

DNA: TGTGCCAGTAGTCGACTAGCGGGGGTGCCCCAGAGGAATGAGCAGTTCTTC
CDR3: CASSRLAGVPQRNEQFF
size: NA
V: TRBV19
D: TRBD2
J: TRBJ2-1

DNA: TGTGCCAGCAGCTTGACCCCCCCCGGAGGGAATGAGCAGTTCTTC
CDR3: CASSLTPPGGNEQFF
size: once
V: TRBV5-4
D: NA
J: TRBJ2-1

DNA: TGTGCCAGCAGTGAATCCCCGGGACTAGCGCACAATGAGCAGTTCTTC
CDR3: CASSESPGLAHNEQFF
size: NA
V: TRBV2
D: TRBD2
J: TRBJ2-1

DNA: TGTGCCAGTGCGGGGGGCAATGGGTACGAGCAGTACTTC
CDR3: CASAGGNGYEQYF
size: NA
V: TRBV11-2
D: TRBD2
J: TRBJ2-7

DNA: TGTGCCTGGAGTGGGGGGCGGGGGGCCCACACAGATACGCAGTATTTT
CDR3: CAWSGGRGAHTDTQYF
size: NA
V: TRBV30
D: TRBD2
J: TRBJ2-3

DNA: TGTGCCAGTAGTTCTAGCGGGGGACGTTACAATGAGCAGTTCTTC
CDR3: CASSSSGGRYNEQFF
size: NA
V: TRBV19
D: TRBD2
J: TRBJ2-1

DNA: TGTGCCAGCAGCAAAGTCGACAGGGAGATCAAAATGAACACTGAAGCTTTCTTT
CDR3: CASSKVDREIKMNTEAFF
size: once
V: TRBV21-1
D: NA
J: TRBJ1-1

DNA: TGTGCCAGCAGCGTAGCCATGACAGAGTACCAAGAGACCCAGTACTTC
CDR3: CASSVAMTEYQETQYF
size: few
V: TRBV7-9
D: NA
J: TRBJ2-5

DNA: TGTGCCAGCAGCTTGGGGCTCCGGGGCTCTGGAAACACCATATATTTT
CDR3: CASSLGLRGSGNTIYF
size: NA
V: TRBV5-4
D: NA
J: TRBJ1-3

DNA: TGTGCCAGTAGTCCTATACAGGGGGGAGGCACTGAAGCTTTCTTT
CDR3: CASSPIQGGGTEAFF
size: NA
V: TRBV19
D: TRBD1
J: TRBJ1-1

DNA: TGTGCCAGCTCACTCTCTTTGGGGCAGGGAGAAAAACTGTTTTTT
CDR3: CASSLSLGQGEKLFF
size: few
V: TRBV18
D: NA
J: TRBJ1-4

DNA: TGTGCCAGTAGTATAGATCGGGTAGGGAACACTGAAGCTTTCTTT
CDR3: CASSIDRVGNTEAFF
size: NA
V: TRBV19
D: NA
J: TRBJ1-1

DNA: TGCGCCAGCAGCCAAGATGTCCTAGCCGGGGAGCTGTTTTTT
CDR3: CASSQDVLAGELFF
size: NA
V: TRBV4-3
D: NA
J: TRBJ2-2

DNA: TGTGCCAGCAGCCAAGATGAACTAGCGGGCACTGCACCCACAGATACGCAGTATTTT
CDR3: CASSQDELAGTAPTDTQYF
size: NA
V: TRBV3-1/TRBV3-2
D: TRBD2
J: TRBJ2-3

DNA: TGTGCCAGCAGCTCCTCCCGGGAGGGGACGGCTTTCTTT
CDR3: CASSSSREGTAFF
size: NA
V: TRBV7-3
D: NA
J: TRBJ1-1